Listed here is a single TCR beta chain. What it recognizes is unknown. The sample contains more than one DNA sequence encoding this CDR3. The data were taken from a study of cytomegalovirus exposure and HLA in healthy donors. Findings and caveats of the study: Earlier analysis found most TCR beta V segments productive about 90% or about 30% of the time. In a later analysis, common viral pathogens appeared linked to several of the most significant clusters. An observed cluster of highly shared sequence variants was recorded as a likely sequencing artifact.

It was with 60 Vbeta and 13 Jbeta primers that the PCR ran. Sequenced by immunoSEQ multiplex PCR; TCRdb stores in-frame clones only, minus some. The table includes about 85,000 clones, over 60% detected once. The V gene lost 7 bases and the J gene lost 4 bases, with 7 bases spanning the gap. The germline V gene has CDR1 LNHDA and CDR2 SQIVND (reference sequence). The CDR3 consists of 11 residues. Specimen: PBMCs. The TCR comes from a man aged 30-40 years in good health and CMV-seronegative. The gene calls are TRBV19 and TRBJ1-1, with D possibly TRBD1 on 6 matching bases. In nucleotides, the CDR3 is TGTGCCAGTAAGGGGGTCACTGAAGCTTTCTTT. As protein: CASKGVTEAFF.